The 29 T cell receptor beta chains given below trace back to one sample, sequenced in a study of T cell repertoires in cytomegalovirus infection. TCRdb reprocessed the reads with MiXCR, giving one entry per CDR3 protein. The data contain some 300,000 distinct CDR3 sequences, around 13% of them singletons. Material for sequencing was PBMCs. Receptor source: a human donor in good health (CMV status not recorded). Some clones in this sample may be carry-over from other donors' samples.

This clonotype was seen a few times. The chain couples TRBV6-2 or TRBV6-3 to TRBJ2-1, with TRBD1 matching 10 bases. The germline V gene has CDR1 MNHEY and CDR2 SVGEGT. V trimming: 0 bases; J trimming: 0 bases; junction bases outside the gene matches: 5. CDR3 length: 18 amino acids. This CDR3 reads CASSYSRTGGTSYNEQFF. CDR3 nucleotides: TGTGCCAGCAGTTACTCCCGGACAGGGGGGACCTCCTACAATGAGCAGTTCTTC.

This clonotype came up a few times. V is TRBV24-1 and J is TRBJ2-1; the D is unclear. Trimming removed 1 base from V and 12 bases from J, with 12 bases in between. The length of the CDR3 is 13 residues. Germline CDR1 and CDR2: KGHDR and SFDVKD. CDR3 sequence: CATSDFLAVGQFF. The CDR3 region has the DNA TGTGCCACCAGTGATTTTTTGGCGGTTGGGCAGTTCTTC.

The chain recombines TRBV29-1 with TRBJ2-1, with TRBD1 identical over 9 bases. This CDR3 contains 14 residues. Trimming at V came to 4 bases and at J to 5 bases, leaving 6 bases not matched to a gene. The germline gives CDR1 SQVTM, CDR2 ANQGSEA. The CDR3, as DNA: TGCAGCGTTGGTTCGGGACAGGGTCACAATGAGCAGTTCTTC. Translation: CSVGSGQGHNEQFF.

The chain carries TRBV5-8 and TRBJ2-3; no firm D call. V was shortened by 0 bases and J by 6 bases, with 8 bases between the two germline ends. Germline CDR1 and CDR2: SGHTS and YDEGEE. The CDR3 sequence is 13 residues long. DNA of the CDR3: TGTGCCAGCAGCTTGGCAGGCCAGGATACGCAGTATTTT. Protein: CASSLAGQDTQYF.

This clonotype was seen only a few times. The CDR3: CASILPGLEGETQYF. CDR3 in DNA: TGTGCCAGCATTTTGCCGGGGCTAGAGGGGGAGACCCAGTACTTC. This chain uses TRBV2 with TRBJ2-5; D is possibly TRBD1 or TRBD2 (5 bases each). CDR3 size: 15 residues. V lost 7 bases and J 5 bases, leaving 20 bases between the germline ends. Germline assignment: CDR1 SNHLY and CDR2 FYNNEI.

At least ten counts were recorded for this clonotype. The V gene is TRBV7-9, the J gene TRBJ2-3, with D tentatively TRBD1 (5 bases). This CDR3 has 15 residues. Germline-derived CDR1 and CDR2 are SEHNR and FQNEAQ (reference sequence). Trimming pared 6 bases from V and 3 bases from J, leaving 16 bases between. The CDR3 nucleotides are TGTGCCAGCAGAAAAATGGGGCAGGCAACAGATACGCAGTATTTT. This translates into CASRKMGQATDTQYF.

V gene TRBV29-1 combines with J gene TRBJ2-2; TRBD1 matches 7 bases. The V gene's germline CDR1 is SQVTM and CDR2 ANQGSEA. Germline trimming cut 8 bases from V and 0 bases from J; bases unmatched to any gene: 6. The CDR3 contains 14 residues. This chain's CDR3 is CSTRDSSNTGELFF. The CDR3 DNA sequence: TGCAGCACCCGGGACAGCTCGAACACCGGGGAGCTGTTTTTT.

This clonotype showed up many times. The chain joins TRBV7-8 to TRBJ2-3; tentative D call: TRBD1 (5 bases). This CDR3 spans 16 amino acids. Trimming took 2 bases from V and 1 from J, leaving 13 bases between them. Germline CDR1 reads SGHVS; CDR2 reads FQNEAQ. The CDR3 loop reads CASSLPRTRGTDTQYF. The CDR3 DNA sequence: TGTGCCAGCAGCTTACCCCGGACAAGGGGCACAGATACGCAGTATTTT.

This chain uses TRBV29-1 with TRBJ1-5, with D perhaps TRBD1 (5 bases). The V end was cut by 4 bases, the J end by 7 bases, with 11 bases between. The germline CDR1 and CDR2 sequences are SQVTM and ANQGSEA. CDR3 length: 12 amino acids. CDR3 sequence reads: CSVGQGGQPQHF. The CDR3 DNA follows: TGCAGCGTTGGGCAGGGAGGCCAGCCCCAGCATTTT.

This clonotype turned up a few times. This chain uses TRBV6-2 or TRBV6-3 with TRBJ2-1, with a weak D call TRBD2 (6 bases). Trimming took 11 bases from V and 10 from J, leaving 21 bases between them. In germline, CDR1 is MNHEY, CDR2 SVGEGT. This CDR3 contains 13 residues. The CDR3 loop is CAGGGLTAREQFF. The CDR3 coding sequence is TGTGCCGGGGGAGGTCTAACTGCCAGGGAGCAGTTCTTC.

The CDR3 is CASSFDPIRPEQFF. DNA of the CDR3: TGCGCCAGCAGCTTCGATCCCATCCGCCCTGAGCAGTTCTTC. The genes are TRBV5-1 and TRBJ2-1; D remains unclear. CDR1 and CDR2 (germline): SGHRS, YFSETQ. The CDR3 extends over 14 amino acids. The ends were cut back, 2 bases at V and 9 bases at J, with 15 bases in the middle.

This clonotype was seen repeatedly, ten times or more. The chain carries TRBV7-2 and TRBJ2-1, with 8 nucleotides matching TRBD2. The trim removed 5 bases at V and 5 bases at J, leaving 8 bases unmatched. Germline V gene data show CDR1 as SGHTA and CDR2 as FQGNSA. CDR3 length equals 15 residues. The CDR3 DNA sequence: TGTGCCAGCAGCCTCCGGTTAGCGGGAAACAATGAGCAGTTCTTC. As protein: CASSLRLAGNNEQFF.

This clonotype was detected many times. The chain employs TRBV12-5 and TRBJ1-5; no reliable D call. Germline CDR1 is LGHNT and CDR2 is FRNRAP. The CDR3 spans 14 residues. The germline V and J ends were trimmed by 7 bases and 7 bases, with 17 bases remaining between them. The CDR3 sequence is CASALSVVGQPQHF. CDR3 DNA: TGTGCTAGTGCCCTCAGCGTGGTCGGCCAGCCCCAGCATTTT.

Many counts were recorded for this clonotype. The chain joins TRBV29-1 to TRBJ2-5; weak D call: TRBD1 (5 bases). The CDR3 extends over 15 amino acids. CDR1 and CDR2 (germline): SQVTM, ANQGSEA. The V and J ends lost 1 base and 2 bases respectively, with 14 bases between them. The CDR3 bases are TGCAGCGTTGAAGGGCTCTCCAGGGAACAAGAGACCCAGTACTTC. It yields the protein CSVEGLSREQETQYF. The full variable domain, completed using reference TRBV29-1 and TRBJ2-5, is SAVISQKPSRDICQRGTSLTIQCQVDSQVTMMFWYRQQPGQSLTLIATANQGSEATYESGFVIDKFPISRPNLTFSTLTVSNMSPEDSSIYLCSVEGLSREQETQYFGPGTRLLVL.

Many counts were recorded for this clonotype. V is TRBV28 and J is TRBJ2-7; D is tentatively TRBD1 or TRBD2 (5 bases each). The germline V and J ends were trimmed by 8 bases and 4 bases, with 12 bases remaining between them. CDR3 length: 12 amino acids. The germline V gene has CDR1 MDHEN and CDR2 SYDVKM. CDR3 in DNA: TGTGCCAGCGCCGTGAGGGGTTACGAGCAGTACTTC. Encoded protein: CASAVRGYEQYF.

This clonotype was detected only a few times. The rearrangement uses TRBV6-2 or TRBV6-3 and TRBJ2-1, with 8 bases that match TRBD1. In germline, CDR1 is MNHEY, CDR2 SVGEGT. Losses at the gene ends were 0 bases for V and 4 bases for J; bases not matched to a gene: 5. CDR3 size: 16 residues. CDR3 sequence reads: CASSYSGDRPYNEQFF. CDR3 DNA sequence: TGTGCCAGCAGTTACTCGGGGGACAGGCCGTACAATGAGCAGTTCTTC.

J is TRBJ2-3 and V is TRBV10-1; D tentatively reads TRBD1 or TRBD2 (5 bases each). V lost 4 bases and J lost 6, with 14 bases in between. The CDR3 consists of 14 residues. Germline CDR1 reads WNHNN; CDR2 reads SYGVQD (reference sequence). DNA of the CDR3: TGCGCCAGCAGTGTTCTGCCAGAGGGGGATACGCAGTATTTT. Translating gives CASSVLPEGDTQYF.

This chain connects TRBV12-3 or TRBV12-4 to TRBJ1-1; TRBD1 matches at 9 bases. This CDR3 region has 14 residues. V lost 3 bases to trimming and J lost 4 bases; unmatched junction nucleotides: 3. CDR3 bases: TGTGCCAGCAGTTTCGTGACAGGGGGCACTGAAGCTTTCTTT. Its translation: CASSFVTGGTEAFF.

In this sample, this clonotype turned up a few times. The chain links TRBV6-4 to TRBJ2-3, with a weak D call TRBD2 (5 bases). Germline V gene sequence: CDR1 MRHNA, CDR2 SNTAGT. The CDR3 spans 13 residues. Trimming cost V 5 bases and J 4 bases, with 10 bases left between them. The CDR3 DNA is TGTGCCAGCAGTTCAAAGGAGGCAGATACGCAGTATTTT. It yields the protein CASSSKEADTQYF.

Ten or more counts support this clonotype. The chain links TRBV7-8 to TRBJ1-4; D unresolved. Trimming left V 1 base short and J 1 base short, with 13 bases between. CDR3 size: 17 residues. Per germline, CDR1 SGHVS and CDR2 FQNEAQ. CDR3 sequence reads: CASSLDPALGTNEKLFF. The CDR3 DNA reads TGTGCCAGCAGCTTAGATCCCGCCCTGGGAACTAATGAAAAACTGTTTTTT.

The V gene is TRBV12-5, the J gene TRBJ2-5; 7 bases are shared with TRBD2. The V segment lost 6 bases and the J segment 1 base; nucleotides outside the gene matches: 8. Germline lookup yields CDR1 LGHNT and CDR2 FRNRAP. The CDR3 has 15 amino acids. The CDR3 nucleotides read TGTGCTAGTGGCCCCGGCGGCGGGGGCCAAGAGACCCAGTACTTC. Protein product: CASGPGGGGQETQYF.

The chain employs TRBV7-4 and TRBJ1-6; D is perhaps TRBD1 (5 bases). Germline-derived CDR1 and CDR2 are SGHVT and SQSDAQ. The CDR3 covers 16 residues. The V and J ends lost 1 base and 9 bases respectively, with 16 bases between them. The CDR3 protein is CASSLEWGSKSSPLHF. The CDR3 DNA is TGTGCCAGCAGCTTAGAATGGGGCAGTAAATCTTCACCCCTCCACTTT.

This sequence joins TRBV13 and TRBJ2-7, with D perhaps TRBD1 (6 bases). Between the trimmed V and J ends, which lost 4 bases and 2 bases, there was a span of 12 bases. Germline CDR1 reads PRHDT; CDR2 reads FYEKMQ (reference sequence). The CDR3 spans 14 residues. The CDR3 loop reads CASSYSGQPYEQYF. As DNA, the CDR3 is TGTGCCAGCAGCTACTCTGGACAGCCCTACGAGCAGTACTTC.

The chain links TRBV11-2 to TRBJ2-3; perhaps TRBD2 as D (6 bases). Trimming took 1 base from V and 1 from J, leaving 12 bases between them. CDR3 size: 16 residues. Germline V gives CDR1 SGHAT, CDR2 FQNNGV. CDR3 protein: CASSLVGGGGTDTQYF. For the CDR3, the DNA is TGTGCCAGCAGCTTAGTCGGCGGAGGGGGCACAGATACGCAGTATTTT.

The rearrangement links TRBV5-6 to TRBJ1-1; perhaps TRBD1 as D (5 bases). The CDR3 consists of 14 residues. The germline V gene has CDR1 SGHDT and CDR2 YYEEEE. The V and J ends lost 9 bases and 5 bases respectively, with 20 bases between them. The chain's CDR3 is CATQTTGGVTEAFF. The CDR3 DNA sequence: TGTGCCACCCAAACCACTGGAGGGGTGACTGAAGCTTTCTTT.

In this sample, this clonotype turned up many times. The chain is built from TRBV7-2 and TRBJ2-7; a weak D match, TRBD2 (6 bases). The ends were cut back, 0 bases at V and 3 bases at J, with 12 bases in the middle. Looked up from germline, CDR1 is SGHTA and CDR2 is FQGNSA. CDR3 length: 15 amino acids. The CDR3 loop is CASSLAGGQGYEQYF. CDR3 in DNA: TGTGCCAGCAGCTTAGCGGGAGGCCAAGGCTACGAGCAGTACTTC.

There are many counts of this clonotype. V and J are TRBV7-2 and TRBJ2-5; 8 bases line up with TRBD1. The length of the CDR3 is 16 residues. The germline gives CDR1 SGHTA, CDR2 FQGNSA. V shed 4 bases, J shed 5 bases, and the junction held 12 bases outside the gene matches. The CDR3 here is CASSSSSGQGGETQYF. The CDR3 DNA is TGTGCCAGCAGCTCCTCGAGCGGACAGGGTGGCGAGACCCAGTACTTC.

There are many counts of this clonotype. The chain recombines TRBV7-8 with TRBJ2-1, with D unclear. Trimming removed 1 base at V and 5 bases at J, with 6 bases between. Germline V gives CDR1 SGHVS, CDR2 FQNEAQ. This CDR3 region has 13 residues. The CDR3 bases are TGTGCCAGCAGCTTAGTTCAACACAATGAGCAGTTCTTC. Protein product: CASSLVQHNEQFF.

The chain recombines TRBV5-6 with TRBJ1-1; D unclear. The CDR3 totals 12 residues. CDR1 is SGHDT, CDR2 YYEEEE, per germline. Trimming took 7 bases from V and 1 from J, leaving 8 bases between them. The CDR3 DNA is TGTGCCAGCGGGCGACAGAACACTGAAGCTTTCTTT. As protein: CASGRQNTEAFF. Full variable domain (rest looked up from reference TRBV5-6 and TRBJ1-1): DAGVTQSPTHLIKTRGQQVTLRCSPKSGHDTVSWYQQALGQGPQFIFQYYEEEERQRGNFPDRFSGHQFPNYSSELNVNALLLGDSALYLCASGRQNTEAFFGQGTRLTVV.